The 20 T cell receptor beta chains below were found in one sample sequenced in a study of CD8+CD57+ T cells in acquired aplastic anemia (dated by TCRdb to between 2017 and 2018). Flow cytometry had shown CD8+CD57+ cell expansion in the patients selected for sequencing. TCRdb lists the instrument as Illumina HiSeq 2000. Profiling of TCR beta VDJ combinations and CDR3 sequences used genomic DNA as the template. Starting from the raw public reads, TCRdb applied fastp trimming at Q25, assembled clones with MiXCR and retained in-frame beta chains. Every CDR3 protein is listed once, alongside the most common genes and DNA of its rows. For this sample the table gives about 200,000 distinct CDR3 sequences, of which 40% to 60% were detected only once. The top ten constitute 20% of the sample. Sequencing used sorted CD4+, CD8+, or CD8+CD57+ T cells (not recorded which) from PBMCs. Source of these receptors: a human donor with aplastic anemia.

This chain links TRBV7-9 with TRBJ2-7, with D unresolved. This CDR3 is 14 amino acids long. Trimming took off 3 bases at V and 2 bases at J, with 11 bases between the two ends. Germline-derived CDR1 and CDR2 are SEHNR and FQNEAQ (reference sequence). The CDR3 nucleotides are TGTGCCAGCAGCTTGGCAGCGCCCACCTACGAGCAGTACTTC. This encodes CASSLAAPTYEQYF.

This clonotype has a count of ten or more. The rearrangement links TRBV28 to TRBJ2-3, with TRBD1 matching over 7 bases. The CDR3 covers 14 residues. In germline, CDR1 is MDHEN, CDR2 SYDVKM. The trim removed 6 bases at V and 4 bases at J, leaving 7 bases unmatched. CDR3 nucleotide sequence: TGTGCCAGCAGCGACAGGGTATTAGCAGATACGCAGTATTTT. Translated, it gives CASSDRVLADTQYF.

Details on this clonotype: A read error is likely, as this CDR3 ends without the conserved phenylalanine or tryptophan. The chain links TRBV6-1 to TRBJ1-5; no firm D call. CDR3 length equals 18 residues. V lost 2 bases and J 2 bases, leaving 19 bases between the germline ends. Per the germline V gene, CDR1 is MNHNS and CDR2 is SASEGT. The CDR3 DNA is TGTGCCAGCAGTGAAAACCCCCGGGGTATCCGTGGCAATCAGCCCCAGCATTCT. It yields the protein CASSENPRGIRGNQPQHS.

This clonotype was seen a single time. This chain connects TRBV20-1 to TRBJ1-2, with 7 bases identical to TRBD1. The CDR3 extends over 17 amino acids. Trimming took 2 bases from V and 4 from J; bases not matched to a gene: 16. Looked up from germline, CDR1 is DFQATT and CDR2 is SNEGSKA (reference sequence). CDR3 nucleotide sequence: TGCAGTGCTAGAAACCCGGGGGACAGCGGTCCTCTCTATGGCTACACCTTC. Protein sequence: CSARNPGDSGPLYGYTF.

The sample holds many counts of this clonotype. CDR3 DNA sequence: TGTGCCACCCAGGGAGAGGAGACCCAGTACTTC. Residues: CATQGEETQYF. This chain links TRBV10-3 with TRBJ2-5, with D perhaps matching TRBD1 or TRBD2 (5 bases each). Germline CDR1 and CDR2: ENHRY and SYGVKD. V lost 10 bases and J 5 bases, leaving 11 bases between the germline ends. This CDR3 is built from 11 residues.

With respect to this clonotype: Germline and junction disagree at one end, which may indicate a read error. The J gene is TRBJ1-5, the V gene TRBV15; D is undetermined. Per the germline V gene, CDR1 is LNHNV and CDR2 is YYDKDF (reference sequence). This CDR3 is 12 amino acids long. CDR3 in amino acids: CANSSVGQPQHF. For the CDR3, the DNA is TGTGCCAACAGCAGCGTGGGTCAGCCCCAGCATTTT.

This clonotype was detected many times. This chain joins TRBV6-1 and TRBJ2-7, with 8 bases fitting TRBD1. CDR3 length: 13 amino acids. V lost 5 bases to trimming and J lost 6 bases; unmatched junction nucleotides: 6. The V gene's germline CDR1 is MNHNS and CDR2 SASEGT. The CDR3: CASSQVGQGEQYF. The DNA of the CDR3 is TGTGCCAGCAGTCAAGTTGGACAGGGCGAGCAGTACTTC.

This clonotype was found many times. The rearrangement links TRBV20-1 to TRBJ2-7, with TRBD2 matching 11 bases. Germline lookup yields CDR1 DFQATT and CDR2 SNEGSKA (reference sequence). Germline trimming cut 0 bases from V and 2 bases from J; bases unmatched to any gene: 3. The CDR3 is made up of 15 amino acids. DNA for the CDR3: TGCAGTGCTAGAGAGTCGGGACTAGCGGCCTACGAGCAGTACTTC. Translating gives CSARESGLAAYEQYF.

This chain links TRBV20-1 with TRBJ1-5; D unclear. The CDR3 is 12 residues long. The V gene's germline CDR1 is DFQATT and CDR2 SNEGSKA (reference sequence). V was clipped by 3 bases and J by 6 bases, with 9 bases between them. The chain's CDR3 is CSASQSPQPQHF. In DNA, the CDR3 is TGCAGTGCTAGCCAGAGCCCTCAGCCCCAGCATTTT.

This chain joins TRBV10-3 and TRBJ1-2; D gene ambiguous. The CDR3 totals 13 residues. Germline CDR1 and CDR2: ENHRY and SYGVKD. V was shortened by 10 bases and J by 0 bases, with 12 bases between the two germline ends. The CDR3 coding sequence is TGTGCCAGTTCGGACCGAACTAACTATGGCTACACCTTC. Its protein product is CASSDRTNYGYTF.

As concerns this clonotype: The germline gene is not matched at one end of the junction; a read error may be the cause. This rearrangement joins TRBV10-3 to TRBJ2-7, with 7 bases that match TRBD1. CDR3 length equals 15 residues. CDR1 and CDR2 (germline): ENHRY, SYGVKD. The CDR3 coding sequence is TGTGCCAGCAGTGAGTCTCCGACAGGGATGGACGAGCAGTACTTC. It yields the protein CASSESPTGMDEQYF.

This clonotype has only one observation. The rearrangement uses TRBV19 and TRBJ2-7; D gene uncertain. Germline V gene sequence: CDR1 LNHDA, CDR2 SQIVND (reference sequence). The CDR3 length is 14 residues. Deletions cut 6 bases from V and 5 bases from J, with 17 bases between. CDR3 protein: CASRVQDVGDEQYF. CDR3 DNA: TGTGCCAGTAGGGTCCAGGACGTTGGGGACGAGCAGTACTTC.

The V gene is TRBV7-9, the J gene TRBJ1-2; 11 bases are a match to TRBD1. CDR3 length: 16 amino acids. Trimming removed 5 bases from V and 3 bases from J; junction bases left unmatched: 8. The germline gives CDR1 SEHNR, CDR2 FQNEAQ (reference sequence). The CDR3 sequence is CASSQDGTGGYYGYTF. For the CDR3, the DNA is TGTGCCAGCAGCCAAGATGGGACAGGGGGTTACTATGGCTACACCTTC.

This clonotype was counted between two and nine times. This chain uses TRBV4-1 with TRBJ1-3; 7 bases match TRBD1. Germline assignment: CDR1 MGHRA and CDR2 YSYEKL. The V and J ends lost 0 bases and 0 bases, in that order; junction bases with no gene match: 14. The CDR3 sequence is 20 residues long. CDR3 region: CASSQDRTGTVEGSGNTIYF. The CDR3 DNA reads TGCGCCAGCAGCCAAGATCGAACCGGGACAGTTGAGGGCTCTGGAAACACCATATATTTT.

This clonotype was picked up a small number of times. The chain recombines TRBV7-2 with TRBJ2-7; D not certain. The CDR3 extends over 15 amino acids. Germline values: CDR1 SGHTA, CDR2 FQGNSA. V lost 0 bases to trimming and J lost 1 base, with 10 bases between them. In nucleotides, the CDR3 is TGTGCCAGCAGCTTAGCGCCGGGTTTATCCTACGAGCAGTACTTC. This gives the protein CASSLAPGLSYEQYF.

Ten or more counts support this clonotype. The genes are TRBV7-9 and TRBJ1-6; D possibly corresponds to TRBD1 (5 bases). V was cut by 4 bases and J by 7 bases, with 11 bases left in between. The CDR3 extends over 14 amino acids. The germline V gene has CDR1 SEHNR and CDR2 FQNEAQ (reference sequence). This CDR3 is CASSSGAGNSPLHF. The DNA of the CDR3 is TGTGCCAGCAGCTCCGGGGCGGGGAATTCACCCCTCCACTTT.

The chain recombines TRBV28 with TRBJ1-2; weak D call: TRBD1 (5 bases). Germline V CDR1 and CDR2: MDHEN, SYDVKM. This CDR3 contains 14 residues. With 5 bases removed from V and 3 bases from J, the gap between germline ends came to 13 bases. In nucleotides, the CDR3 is TGTGCCAGCAGTGACCTAGGGGCTGACTATGGCTACACCTTC. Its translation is CASSDLGADYGYTF.

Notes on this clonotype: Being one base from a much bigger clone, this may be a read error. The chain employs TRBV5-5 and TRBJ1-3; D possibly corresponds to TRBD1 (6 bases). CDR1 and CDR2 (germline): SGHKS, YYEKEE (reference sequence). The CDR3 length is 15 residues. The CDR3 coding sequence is TGTGCCAGCAGGGCAACAGGGAGCTCTGGAAACACCATACATTTT. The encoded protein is CASRATGSSGNTIHF.

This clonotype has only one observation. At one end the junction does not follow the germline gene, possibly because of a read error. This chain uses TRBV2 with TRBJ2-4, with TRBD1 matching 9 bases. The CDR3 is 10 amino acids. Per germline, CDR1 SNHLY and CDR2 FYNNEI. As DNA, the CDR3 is TGTGCCAGCAGTCCCGGGACAGGGAATTTC. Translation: CASSPGTGNF. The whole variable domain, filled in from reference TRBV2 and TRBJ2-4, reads EPEVTQTPSHQVTQMGQEVILRCVPISNHLYFYWYRQILGQKVEFLVSFYNNEISEKSEIFDDQFSVERPDGSNFTLKIRSTKLEDSAMYFCASSPGTGNFGAGTRLSVL.

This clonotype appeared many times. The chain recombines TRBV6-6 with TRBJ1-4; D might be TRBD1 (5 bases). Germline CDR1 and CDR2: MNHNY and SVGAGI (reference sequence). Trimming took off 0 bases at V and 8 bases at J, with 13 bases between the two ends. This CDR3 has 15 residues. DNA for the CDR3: TGTGCCAGCAGTTACTCTGGCAGGGCGGAAGAAAAACTGTTTTTT. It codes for CASSYSGRAEEKLFF.